Listed below are T cell receptor beta chains from one sample, sequenced in a study of T cell changes during pregnancy in multiple sclerosis. Here immunoSEQ multiplex PCR was the method, and the copy in TCRdb shows in-frame clones only, minus some. The sample contains about 56,000 clones, more than 85% of which appear only once. Sequencing used CD4+ T cells from peripheral blood mononuclear cells, obtained in the third trimester of pregnancy. The receptors were sampled from a female donor with multiple sclerosis, enrolled in a pregnancy study. The CDR3 runs from the conserved cysteine through the conserved F or W. Fields, in order: D gene, clone size, V gene, J gene, CDR3 protein, CDR3 DNA. D genes are given only for firm matches. Only some rows state a clone size, as once, few, many or a class for expanded clones.

.,once,TRBV5-6,TRBJ1-2,CASSGGVSRKELYGYTF,TGTGCCAGCAGCGGGGGGGTTAGTCGGAAAGAACTCTATGGCTACACCTTC
.,.,TRBV15,TRBJ1-2,CATSRDREMRGYGYTF,TGTGCCACCAGCAGAGATCGGGAGATGCGGGGCTATGGCTACACCTTC
TRBD2,.,TRBV7-4,TRBJ2-4,CASPPRGGLSPLAKNIQYF,TGTGCCAGCCCACCCCGGGGGGGTCTAAGTCCACTAGCCAAAAACATTCAGTACTTC
TRBD1,.,TRBV9,TRBJ1-1,CASSGRGQGRSEAFF,TGTGCCAGCAGCGGAAGGGGACAGGGTAGGTCTGAAGCTTTCTTT
TRBD1,.,TRBV30,TRBJ1-2,CACLDRDYGYTF,TGTGCCTGTCTAGACAGGGACTATGGCTACACCTTC
TRBD2,.,TRBV7-6,TRBJ2-7,CASSLRGGNLAGDTSYEQYF,TGTGCCAGCAGCTTAAGGGGGGGGAACTTAGCGGGAGATACCTCCTACGAGCAGTACTTC
TRBD2,.,TRBV25-1,TRBJ2-7,CASRHSGSPYEQYF,TGTGCCAGCAGACATAGCGGGTCCCCCTACGAGCAGTACTTC
TRBD1,.,TRBV7-9,TRBJ1-1,CASSINRGEAFF,TGTGCCAGCAGCATAAACAGGGGCGAAGCTTTCTTT
.,.,TRBV29-1,TRBJ2-1,CSVGVRRYNEQFF,TGCAGCGTTGGAGTTCGGAGATACAATGAGCAGTTCTTC
TRBD1,.,TRBV6-5,TRBJ2-3,CASSYGRDRVADTQYF,TGTGCCAGCAGTTACGGGCGGGACAGGGTGGCAGATACGCAGTATTTT
.,.,TRBV11-2,TRBJ2-1,CASSLEDSASYNEQFF,TGTGCCAGCAGCTTAGAGGACAGCGCTTCCTACAATGAGCAGTTCTTC
.,.,TRBV18,TRBJ1-4,CASSSNEKLFF,TGTGCCAGCTCGAGCAATGAAAAACTGTTTTTT
.,.,TRBV30,TRBJ1-6,CAWSVRGSTTYNSPLHF,TGTGCCTGGAGTGTAAGGGGGAGCACGACCTATAATTCACCCCTCCACTTT
TRBD1,.,TRBV2,TRBJ1-1,CASSLQGAAGTEAFF,TGTGCCAGCAGTCTTCAGGGGGCCGCTGGCACTGAAGCTTTCTTT